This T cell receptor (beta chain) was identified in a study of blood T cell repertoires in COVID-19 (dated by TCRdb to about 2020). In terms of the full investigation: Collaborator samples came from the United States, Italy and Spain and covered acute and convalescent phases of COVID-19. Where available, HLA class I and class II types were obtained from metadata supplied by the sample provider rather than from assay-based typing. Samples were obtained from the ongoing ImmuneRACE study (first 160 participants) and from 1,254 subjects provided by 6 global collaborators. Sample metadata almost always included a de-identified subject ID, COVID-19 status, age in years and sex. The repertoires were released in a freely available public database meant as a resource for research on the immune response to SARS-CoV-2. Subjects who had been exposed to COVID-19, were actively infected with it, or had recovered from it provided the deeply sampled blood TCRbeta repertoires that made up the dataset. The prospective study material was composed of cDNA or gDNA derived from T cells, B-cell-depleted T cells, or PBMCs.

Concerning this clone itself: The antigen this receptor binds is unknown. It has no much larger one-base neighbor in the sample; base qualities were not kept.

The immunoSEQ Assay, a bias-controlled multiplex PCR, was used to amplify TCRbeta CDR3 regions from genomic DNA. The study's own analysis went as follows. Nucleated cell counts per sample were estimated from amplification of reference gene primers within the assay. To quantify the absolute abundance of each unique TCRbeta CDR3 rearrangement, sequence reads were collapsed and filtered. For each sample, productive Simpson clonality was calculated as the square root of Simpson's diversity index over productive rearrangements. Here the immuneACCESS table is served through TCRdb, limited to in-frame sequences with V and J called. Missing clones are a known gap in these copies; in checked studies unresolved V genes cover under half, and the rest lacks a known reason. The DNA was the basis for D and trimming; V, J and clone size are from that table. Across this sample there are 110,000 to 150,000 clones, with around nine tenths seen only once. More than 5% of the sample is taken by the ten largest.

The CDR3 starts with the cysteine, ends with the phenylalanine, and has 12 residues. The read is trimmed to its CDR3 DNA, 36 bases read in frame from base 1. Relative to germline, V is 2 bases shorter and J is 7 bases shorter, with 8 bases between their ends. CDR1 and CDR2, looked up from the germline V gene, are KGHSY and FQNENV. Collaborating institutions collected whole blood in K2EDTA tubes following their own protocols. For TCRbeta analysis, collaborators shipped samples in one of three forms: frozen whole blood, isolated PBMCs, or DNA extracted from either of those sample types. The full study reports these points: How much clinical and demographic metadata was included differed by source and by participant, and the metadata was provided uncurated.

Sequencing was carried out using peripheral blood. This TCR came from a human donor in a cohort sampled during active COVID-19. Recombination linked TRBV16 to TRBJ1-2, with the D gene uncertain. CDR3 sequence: CASSQLFSGYTF. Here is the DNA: TGTGCCAGCAGCCAACTATTTTCTGGCTACACCTTC.